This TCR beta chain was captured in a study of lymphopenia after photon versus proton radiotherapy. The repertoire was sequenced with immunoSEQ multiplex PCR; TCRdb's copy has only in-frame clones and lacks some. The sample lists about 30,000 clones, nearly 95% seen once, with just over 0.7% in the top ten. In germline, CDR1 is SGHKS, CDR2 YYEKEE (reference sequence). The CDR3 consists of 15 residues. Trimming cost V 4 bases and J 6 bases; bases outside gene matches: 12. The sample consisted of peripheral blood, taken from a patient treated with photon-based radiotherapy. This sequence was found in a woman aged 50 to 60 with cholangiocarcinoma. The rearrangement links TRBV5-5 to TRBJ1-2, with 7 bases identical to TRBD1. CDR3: CASSQGDSPIDGYTF. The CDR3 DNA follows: TGTGCCAGCAGCCAGGGGGACAGTCCCATCGATGGCTACACCTTC.